This T cell receptor beta chain was identified in a study of vaccination effects on CD4 cells after COVID-19. The CDR3 sequence is 14 residues long. CDR1 SGHDT and CDR2 YYEEEE come from the germline V gene. The ends were cut back, 4 bases at V and 1 base at J, with 11 bases in the middle. Clones were sequenced by immunoSEQ multiplex PCR, and TCRdb holds only the in-frame ones, with some missing. The sample contains tens of thousands of clones, about three quarters of which appear only once. This clone was picked up one time. The antigen is undetermined. Ahead of sequencing, the ViraFEST assay grew antigen-specific CD4+ T cells using viral peptide pools. Cultured cells yielded isolated CD4+ T cells after approximately nine days. BNT162b2 vaccine or mRNA-1273 vaccine was given to participants in two doses. The study found no prior SARS-CoV-2 infection in the vaccine recipients, who tested negative for nucleocapsid antibodies.

The V and J genes are TRBV5-6 and TRBJ1-1; D is possibly TRBD1 (5 bases). The source is a human donor who received a COVID-19 vaccine. Sequencing was performed on CD4+ T cells from PBMCs cultured with HCoV-NL63 spike peptides, taken after COVID-19 vaccination. CDR3 amino acids: CASSEDGGNTEAFF. The CDR3 nucleotides read TGTGCCAGCAGCGAGGACGGGGGGAACACTGAAGCTTTCTTT.